This T cell receptor beta chain originates from a study of blood T cell repertoires in COVID-19. Germline CDR1 is LGHDT and CDR2 is YNNKEL (reference sequence). V lost 3 bases, J lost 3 bases, and 9 bases lay in between. This CDR3 region has 13 residues. As processed by the authors: Amplified reference gene primers provided the basis for estimating nucleated cell counts. Measured with immunoSEQ multiplex PCR; TCRdb has only the in-frame clones, and not every one. That table is the source of V, J and clone size, and D and trimming were worked out from the DNA. The sample yields roughly 210,000 clones, roughly 84% seen once.

This chain uses TRBV3-1 (or the pseudogene TRBV3-2) with TRBJ2-7; D gene ambiguous. The specimen was peripheral blood. The receptor was isolated from a woman of 80 years or more with COVID-19, enrolled during active disease. Here the CDR3 reads CASSHQTGYEQYF. The CDR3, as DNA: TGTGCCAGCAGCCATCAGACTGGCTACGAGCAGTACTTC.